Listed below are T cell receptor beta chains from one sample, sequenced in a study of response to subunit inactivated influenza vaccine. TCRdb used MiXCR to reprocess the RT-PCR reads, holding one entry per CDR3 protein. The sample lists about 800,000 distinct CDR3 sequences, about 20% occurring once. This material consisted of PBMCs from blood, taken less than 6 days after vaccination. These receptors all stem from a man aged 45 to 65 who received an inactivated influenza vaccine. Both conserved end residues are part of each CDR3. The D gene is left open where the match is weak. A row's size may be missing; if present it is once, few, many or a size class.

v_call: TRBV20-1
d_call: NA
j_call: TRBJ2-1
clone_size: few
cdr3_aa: CSAAGGGRYNEQFF
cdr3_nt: TGCAGTGCTGCAGGGGGGGGGCGATACAATGAGCAGTTCTTC

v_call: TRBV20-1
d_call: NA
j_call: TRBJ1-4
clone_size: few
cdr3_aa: CSALVGGEKLFF
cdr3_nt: TGCAGCGCATTAGTAGGAGGTGAAAAACTGTTTTTT

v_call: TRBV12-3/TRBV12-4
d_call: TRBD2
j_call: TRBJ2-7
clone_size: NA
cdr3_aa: CASALGGSEQYF
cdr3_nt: TGTGCCAGCGCCCTGGGGGGGTCCGAGCAGTACTTC

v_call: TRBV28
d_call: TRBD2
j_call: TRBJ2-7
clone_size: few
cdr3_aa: CASSLGSGRFSYEQYF
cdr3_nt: TGTGCCAGCAGTTTAGGAAGCGGGAGGTTTTCCTACGAGCAGTACTTC

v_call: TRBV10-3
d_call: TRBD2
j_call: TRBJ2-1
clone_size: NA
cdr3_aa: CAISEYGTSGRALNNEQFF
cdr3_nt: TGTGCCATCAGTGAGTACGGGACTAGCGGGAGGGCCCTCAACAATGAGCAGTTCTTC

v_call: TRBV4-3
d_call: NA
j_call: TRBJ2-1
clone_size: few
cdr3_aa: CASSPQPMWGSYNEQFF
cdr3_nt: TGCGCCAGCAGCCCCCAACCCATGTGGGGGAGCTACAATGAGCAGTTCTTC

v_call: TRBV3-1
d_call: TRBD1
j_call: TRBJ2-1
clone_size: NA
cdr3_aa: CASSQDGTGFYDEQFF
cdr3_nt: TGTGCCAGCAGCCAAGACGGGACAGGGTTTTACGATGAGCAGTTCTTC

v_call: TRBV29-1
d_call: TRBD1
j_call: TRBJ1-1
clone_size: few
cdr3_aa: CSVSKIGQGSPEAFF
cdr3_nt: TGCAGCGTTTCGAAGATAGGACAGGGAAGCCCTGAAGCTTTCTTT

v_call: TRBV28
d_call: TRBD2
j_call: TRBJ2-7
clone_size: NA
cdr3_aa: CASITGLADAYEQYF
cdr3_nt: TGTGCCAGCATTACTGGACTAGCGGACGCCTACGAGCAGTACTTC

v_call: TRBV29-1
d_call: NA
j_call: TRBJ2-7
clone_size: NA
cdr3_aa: CSVNKDSYEQYF
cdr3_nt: TGCAGCGTAAACAAAGACTCCTACGAGCAGTACTTC

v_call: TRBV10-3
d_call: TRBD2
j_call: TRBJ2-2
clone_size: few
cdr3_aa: CASGGGSGELFF
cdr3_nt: TGTGCCAGCGGGGGGGGTTCCGGGGAGCTGTTTTTT

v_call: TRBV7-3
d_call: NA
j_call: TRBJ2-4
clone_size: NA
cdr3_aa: CASAEGTSKNIQYF
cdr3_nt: TGTGCCAGCGCCGAGGGGACGTCCAAAAACATTCAGTACTTC

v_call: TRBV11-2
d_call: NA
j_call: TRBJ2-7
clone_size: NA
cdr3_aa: CASRAPGRRSYEQYF
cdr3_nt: TGTGCCAGCAGAGCCCCGGGACGCCGATCCTACGAGCAGTACTTC

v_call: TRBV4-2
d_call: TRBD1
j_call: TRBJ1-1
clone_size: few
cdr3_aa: CASSQTGDEAFF
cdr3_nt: TGTGCCAGCAGCCAGACAGGGGATGAAGCTTTCTTT

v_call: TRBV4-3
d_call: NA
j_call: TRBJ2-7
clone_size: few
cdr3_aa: CASSPGGLNNEQYF
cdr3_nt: TGCGCCAGCAGCCCAGGCGGGCTAAACAACGAGCAGTACTTC

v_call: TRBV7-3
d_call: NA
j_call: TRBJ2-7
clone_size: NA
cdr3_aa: CASSPQFGVGSEQYF
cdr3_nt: TGTGCCAGCAGCCCACAATTTGGGGTTGGGAGCGAGCAGTACTTC

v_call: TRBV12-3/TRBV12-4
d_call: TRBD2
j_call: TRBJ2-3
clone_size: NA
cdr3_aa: CASSPSGRDTQYF
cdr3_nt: TGTGCCAGCAGTCCTAGCGGGCGAGATACGCAGTATTTT

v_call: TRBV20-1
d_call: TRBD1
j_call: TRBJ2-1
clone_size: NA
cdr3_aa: CSAPRTGGFYNEQFF
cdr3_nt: TGCAGTGCCCCTCGGACAGGGGGATTTTACAATGAGCAGTTCTTC

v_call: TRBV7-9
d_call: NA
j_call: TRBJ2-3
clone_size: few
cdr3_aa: CASGHSEGGDTQYF
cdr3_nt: TGTGCCAGCGGCCATTCGGAAGGGGGAGATACGCAGTATTTT

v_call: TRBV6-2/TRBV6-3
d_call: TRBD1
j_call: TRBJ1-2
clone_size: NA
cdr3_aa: CASIGQGSYGYTF
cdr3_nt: TGTGCCAGCATCGGACAGGGGAGCTATGGCTACACCTTC